This T cell receptor (beta chain) was recorded in a study of T cell repertoires in ileal Crohn's disease. Study in general: The M6 sample came from neoterminal ileum during colonoscopy after surgery.

Germline trimming cut 6 bases from V and 5 bases from J; bases unmatched to any gene: 10. Germline V lookup: CDR1 SGHVS, CDR2 FQNEAQ. The length of the CDR3 is 15 residues. Repertoires were generated with immunoSEQ multiplex PCR, while TCRdb's copy carries only in-frame clones and drops some. Found here are more than 50,000 clones, roughly 91% of them singletons; the top ten hold 2% to 2.5%. Time point denoted: neoterminal ileum biopsy at postoperative endoscopy, about 6 months after surgery. Patients were adults with ileal or ileocolonic Crohn's disease needing resection. This chain connects TRBV7-8 to TRBJ2-5; 9 nucleotides line up with TRBD1. This clonotype was obtained from an adult with Crohn's disease. The sequenced sample was ileal tissue. DNA for the CDR3: TGTGCCAGCAGGCCCCCACAGGGGGCTTTCGAGACCCAGTACTTC. This codes for CASRPPQGAFETQYF.